This T cell receptor beta chain was identified during a study of T cells after yellow fever vaccination. Turning to the study itself: Preparing low-cell-number fractions relied on SMART-Seq v4 Ultra Low Input. The study, taken as a whole, reports: Peaking on day 5 versus 15, the secondary response was faster but weaker. Primary-vaccination clones mostly resurfaced post-booster (just under 98% CD4, roughly 87% CD8).

This clonotype was found a few times. Its antigen remains unknown. A universal primer site and UMIs were added as TCR cDNA was made by 5'RACE template switching. TCRdb passed the 5' RACE reads through MiXCR, listing each CDR3 protein once. The profile shows about 300,000 distinct CDR3 sequences, about 6.6% of them singletons. From germline, CDR1 is SGHAT and CDR2 FQNNGV. The length of the CDR3 is 13 residues. Trimming removed 4 bases from V and 10 bases from J; junction bases left unmatched: 8. The genes are TRBV11-2 and TRBJ1-1; 8 bases agree with TRBD1. This clonotype was obtained from a man aged 18 to 35 who received the YFV17D yellow fever vaccine. The sequenced sample was PBMCs, obtained 35 to 50 days after the first yellow fever vaccination. The CDR3: CASSWTGPRGAFF. CDR3 bases: TGTGCCAGCAGCTGGACAGGGCCCAGAGGAGCTTTCTTT. Complete variable domain (other parts from reference TRBV11-2 and TRBJ1-1): EAGVAQSPRYKIIEKRQSVAFWCNPISGHATLYWYQQILGQGPKLLIQFQNNGVVDDSQLPKDRFSAERLKGVDSTLKIQPAKLEDSAVYLCASSWTGPRGAFFGQGTRLTVV.